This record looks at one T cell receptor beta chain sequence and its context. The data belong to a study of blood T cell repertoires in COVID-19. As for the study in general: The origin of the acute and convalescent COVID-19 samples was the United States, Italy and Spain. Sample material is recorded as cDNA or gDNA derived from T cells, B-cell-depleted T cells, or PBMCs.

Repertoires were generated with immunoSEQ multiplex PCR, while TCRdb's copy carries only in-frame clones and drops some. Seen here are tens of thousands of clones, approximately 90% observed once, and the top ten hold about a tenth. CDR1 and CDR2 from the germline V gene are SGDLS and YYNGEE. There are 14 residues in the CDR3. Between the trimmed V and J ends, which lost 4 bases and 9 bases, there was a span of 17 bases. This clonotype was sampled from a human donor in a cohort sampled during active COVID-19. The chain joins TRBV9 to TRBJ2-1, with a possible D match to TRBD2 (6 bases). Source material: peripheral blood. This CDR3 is CASSPAGSSIEQFF. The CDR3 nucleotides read TGTGCCAGCAGCCCAGCGGGTAGTTCCATTGAGCAGTTCTTC.